The 27 T cell receptor beta chains presented below share a single source sample, sequenced in a study of OX40 agonist ivuxolimab in advanced cancers. Measured with immunoSEQ multiplex PCR; TCRdb has only the in-frame clones, and not every one. Of 50,000 or so clones listed, more than 80% are singletons. This sample comprised CD4+ or CD8+ T cells sorted from blood, obtained in a trial of the OX40 agonist ivuxolimab. The source is an adult with an advanced solid tumor such as melanoma, head and neck, liver or kidney cancer.

V gene TRBV11-3 combines with J gene TRBJ1-1, with TRBD1 matching 9 bases. Germline CDR1 is SGHNT and CDR2 is YENEEA. Trimming took 4 bases from V and 5 from J; bases not matched to a gene: 8. There are 15 residues in the CDR3. CDR3 sequence (DNA): TGTGCCAGCAGCTCCAGGGACAGGGATGGAACTGAAGCTTTCTTT. Amino acid sequence: CASSSRDRDGTEAFF.

The sample holds one count of this clone. The chain couples TRBV5-6 to TRBJ1-4, with a tentative D call TRBD1 (5 bases). The germline CDR1 and CDR2 sequences are SGHDT and YYEEEE. The V and J ends lost 1 base and 3 bases respectively, with 10 bases between them. The CDR3 extends over 15 amino acids. The CDR3 is CASSLLRVPNEKLFF. The CDR3 region has the DNA TGTGCCAGCAGCTTGCTCAGGGTACCTAATGAAAAACTGTTTTTT.

The genes are TRBV6-1 and TRBJ2-3; a weak D match, TRBD1 (5 bases). The V gene's germline CDR1 is MNHNS and CDR2 SASEGT. The length of the CDR3 is 15 residues. The germline V and J ends were trimmed by 0 bases and 7 bases, with 14 bases remaining between them. As DNA, the CDR3 is TGTGCCAGCAGTGAAGCTTTGATCAGGGCCTATACGCAGTATTTT. As protein: CASSEALIRAYTQYF.

This chain connects TRBV7-2 to TRBJ2-5, with 9 bases matching TRBD1. V gave up 5 bases and J gave up 4 bases; unmatched junction bases: 5. In germline, CDR1 is SGHTA, CDR2 FQGNSA. There are 14 residues in the CDR3. CDR3 nucleotide sequence: TGTGCCAGCAGCCTCCTGGGACAGGGAGAGACCCAGTACTTC. Protein sequence: CASSLLGQGETQYF.

The rearrangement joins TRBV6-1 to TRBJ1-2, with a weak D call TRBD1 (5 bases). The V gene's germline CDR1 is MNHNS and CDR2 SASEGT. The CDR3 length is 12 residues. V was shortened by 5 bases and J by 6 bases, with 10 bases between the two germline ends. The CDR3 region has the DNA TGTGCCAGCAGTCCAGGGCTACATGGCTACACCTTC. This encodes CASSPGLHGYTF.

This clone was seen a single time. J is TRBJ2-7 and V is TRBV20-1, with a tentative D call TRBD1 (6 bases). There are 11 residues in the CDR3. V was shortened by 3 bases and J by 6 bases, with 9 bases between the two germline ends. Germline lookup yields CDR1 DFQATT and CDR2 SNEGSKA (reference sequence). The CDR3 protein is CSASQGLEQYF. In nucleotides, the CDR3 is TGCAGTGCTAGCCAGGGGCTCGAGCAGTACTTC.

As for this clone: The same CDR3 can be traced to other DNA sequences in this sample. This chain uses TRBV5-4 with TRBJ1-2, with no clear D. The CDR3 has 11 residues. Germline V gene lookup returns CDR1 SGHNT and CDR2 YYREEE (reference sequence). With 2 bases removed from V and 7 bases from J, the gap between germline ends came to 6 bases. CDR3 bases: TGTGCCAGCAGCTTAAGAGGTGGCTACACCTTC. This codes for CASSLRGGYTF.

The CDR3 DNA reads TGTGCCAGCAGTGAAGCGGGACAGGGGAATCAGCCCCAGCATTTT. As protein: CASSEAGQGNQPQHF. The rearrangement joins TRBV2 to TRBJ1-5; 10 nucleotides align to TRBD1. V shed 0 bases, J shed 4 bases, and the junction held 0 bases outside the gene matches. Germline loops: CDR1 SNHLY, CDR2 FYNNEI. This CDR3 region has 15 residues. The whole variable domain, remainder taken from reference TRBV2 and TRBJ1-5, is EPEVTQTPSHQVTQMGQEVILRCVPISNHLYFYWYRQILGQKVEFLVSFYNNEISEKSEIFDDQFSVERPDGSNFTLKIRSTKLEDSAMYFCASSEAGQGNQPQHFGDGTRLSIL.

J is TRBJ1-1 and V is TRBV27, with D maybe TRBD1 (6 bases). With 6 bases removed from V and 1 base from J, the gap between germline ends came to 12 bases. Per the germline V gene, CDR1 is MNHEY and CDR2 is SMNVEV (reference sequence). CDR3 length equals 14 residues. The chain's CDR3 is CASSWTAKNTEAFF. In DNA, the CDR3 is TGTGCCAGCAGCTGGACAGCGAAGAACACTGAAGCTTTCTTT.

This sequence joins TRBV5-4 and TRBJ2-1; TRBD2 matches 8 bases. This CDR3 comprises 15 residues. CDR1 and CDR2 (germline): SGHNT, YYREEE (reference sequence). The junction had 5 bases not matched to a gene; V was cut back by 4 bases and J by 2 bases. This CDR3 reads CASSVAAGAYNEQFF. CDR3 nucleotide sequence: TGTGCCAGCAGCGTCGCAGCGGGGGCCTACAATGAGCAGTTCTTC.

This clone is a singleton in its sample. The chain employs TRBV11-1 and TRBJ2-6, with 7 bases identical to TRBD2. The ends lost 7 bases at V and 2 bases at J; junction bases unmatched: 8. Germline V gene data show CDR1 as SGHAT and CDR2 as FQDESV (reference sequence). The CDR3 is 16 residues long. As DNA, the CDR3 is TGTGCCAGCACCCGGCGGGGGTTCACTGGGGCCAACGTCCTGACTTTC. It specifies CASTRRGFTGANVLTF.

V gene TRBV7-6 combines with J gene TRBJ2-3; D not resolved. CDR1 SGHVS and CDR2 FNYEAQ come from the germline V gene. V lost 1 base and J lost 4, with 9 bases in between. The CDR3 consists of 14 residues. CDR3 DNA: TGTGCCAGCAGCTTAGGAGGAACCGCAGATACGCAGTATTTT. It codes for CASSLGGTADTQYF.

J is TRBJ2-1 and V is TRBV29-1, with a tentative D call TRBD1 (6 bases). The CDR3 length is 14 residues. From germline, CDR1 is SQVTM and CDR2 ANQGSEA. The V end was cut by 7 bases, the J end by 2 bases, with 15 bases between. Here the CDR3 reads CSASKQGTYNEQFF. CDR3 DNA sequence: TGCAGCGCTTCCAAACAGGGAACCTACAATGAGCAGTTCTTC.

V usage is TRBV7-9 and J usage is TRBJ1-2, with D unclear. The CDR3 covers 13 residues. V dropped 8 bases and J dropped 1 base, with 11 bases sitting between them. Germline-derived CDR1 and CDR2 are SEHNR and FQNEAQ (reference sequence). The CDR3 region is CASLAGDNYGYTF. The CDR3, as DNA: TGTGCCAGCCTGGCCGGGGATAACTATGGCTACACCTTC. The entire variable domain, with the rest obtained from reference TRBV7-9 and TRBJ1-2, is as follows: DTGVSQNPRHKITKRGQNVTFRCDPISEHNRLYWYRQTLGQGPEFLTYFQNEAQLEKSRLLSDRFSAERPKGSFSTLEIQRTEQGDSAMYLCASLAGDNYGYTFGSGTRLTVV.

This rearrangement joins TRBV6-6 to TRBJ1-1; D might be TRBD1 (5 bases). Germline CDR1 and CDR2: MNHNY and SVGAGI (reference sequence). V shed 6 bases and J shed 5 bases, with 16 bases lying between them. This CDR3 has 14 residues. CDR3 sequence (DNA): TGTGCCAGCAGGGGCAGGGATTACACTACTGAAGCTTTCTTT. Translation gives CASRGRDYTTEAFF.

The V gene is TRBV6-5, the J gene TRBJ2-5; D gene ambiguous. V lost 6 bases and J lost 4, with 18 bases in between. CDR1 and CDR2 (germline): MNHEY, SVGAGI. The CDR3 has 15 residues. The CDR3 loop is CASRPSSVAGETQYF. The DNA of the CDR3 is TGTGCCAGCAGGCCCAGCTCAGTTGCTGGAGAGACCCAGTACTTC.

The rearrangement joins TRBV11-1 to TRBJ2-7; D may be TRBD1 (6 bases). The V gene lost 1 base and the J gene lost 3 bases, with 10 bases spanning the gap. The germline gives CDR1 SGHAT, CDR2 FQDESV (reference sequence). The length of the CDR3 is 14 residues. The chain's CDR3 is CASSLEDRFYEQYF. The DNA for the CDR3 is TGTGCCAGCAGCTTAGAAGACAGGTTCTACGAGCAGTACTTC.

Here the CDR3 reads CASSAGTSGGGPYNEQFF. In DNA, the CDR3 is TGTGCCAGCAGCGCAGGGACTAGCGGGGGCGGTCCCTACAATGAGCAGTTCTTC. The chain joins TRBV2 to TRBJ2-1; TRBD2 aligns across 14 bases. The CDR3 is 18 residues long. V was pared by 6 bases and J by 2 bases, with 9 bases of the junction left unmatched. Germline CDR1 is SNHLY and CDR2 is FYNNEI.

The chain is built from TRBV6-4 and TRBJ2-7; D ambiguous. Trimming took off 7 bases at V and 4 bases at J, with 11 bases between the two ends. This CDR3 is built from 12 residues. Germline loops: CDR1 MRHNA, CDR2 SNTAGT. DNA for the CDR3: TGTGCCAGCAACCTGGGGTGGTACGAGCAGTACTTC. Encoded protein: CASNLGWYEQYF.

The sample holds one count of this clone. The CDR3, as DNA: TGTGCCAGCAGTTACCCATCCCAGGGGTCCACAGATACGCAGTATTTT. Protein: CASSYPSQGSTDTQYF. This rearrangement joins TRBV6-6 to TRBJ2-3; D perhaps matches TRBD1 (6 bases). Germline CDR1 reads MNHNY; CDR2 reads SVGAGI (reference sequence). Trimming stripped 2 bases from V and 2 bases from J, with 14 bases between. The CDR3 extends over 16 amino acids.

This chain links TRBV2 with TRBJ2-4; possible D gene TRBD2, 5 bases. The V end lost 2 bases, the J end lost 0 bases, and 8 bases lay between the germline ends. CDR1 and CDR2 (germline): SNHLY, FYNNEI. The CDR3 covers 15 residues. The CDR3 region is CASSESGLAKNIQYF. DNA for the CDR3: TGTGCCAGCAGTGAATCGGGGTTAGCCAAAAACATTCAGTACTTC.

V usage is TRBV2 and J usage is TRBJ1-6, with 8 nucleotides matching TRBD1. CDR1 and CDR2 from the germline V gene are SNHLY and FYNNEI. J was trimmed by 5 bases and V by 7 bases; bases with no gene match: 7. CDR3 length: 15 amino acids. The CDR3 sequence is CASTSQGANNSPLHF. The CDR3 bases are TGTGCCAGCACCAGCCAGGGGGCTAATAATTCACCCCTCCACTTT.

The V call is TRBV19, the J call TRBJ2-1; D is ambiguous. The germline V and J ends were trimmed by 0 bases and 9 bases, with 9 bases remaining between them. CDR1 and CDR2 from the germline V gene are LNHDA and SQIVND (reference sequence). The CDR3 runs 13 residues. As DNA, the CDR3 is TGTGCCAGTAGTATAGAGGGGATCGGTGAGCAGTTCTTC. It codes for CASSIEGIGEQFF. Complete variable domain (other parts from reference TRBV19 and TRBJ2-1): DGGITQSPKYLFRKEGQNVTLSCEQNLNHDAMYWYRQDPGQGLRLIYYSQIVNDFQKGDIAEGYSVSREKKESFPLTVTSAQKNPTAFYLCASSIEGIGEQFFGPGTRLTVL.

The V call is TRBV9, the J call TRBJ2-3; the D is unclear. This CDR3 is 14 amino acids long. Germline V gene sequence: CDR1 SGDLS, CDR2 YYNGEE. The V gene lost 0 bases and the J gene lost 2 bases, with 7 bases spanning the gap. CDR3 residues: CASSVEAVTDTQYF. The CDR3 region has the DNA TGTGCCAGCAGCGTAGAGGCAGTCACAGATACGCAGTATTTT.

The chain employs TRBV7-2 and TRBJ2-1; TRBD2 aligns across 7 bases. The CDR3 length is 14 residues. The trim removed 5 bases at V and 3 bases at J, leaving 4 bases unmatched. Germline V gene sequence: CDR1 SGHTA, CDR2 FQGNSA. The CDR3, as DNA: TGTGCCAGCAGCCCCGGGGACTACTACAATGAGCAGTTCTTC. Amino acid sequence: CASSPGDYYNEQFF.

To note about this clone: Other DNA sequences in the same sample also yield this CDR3. The gene calls are TRBV5-1 and TRBJ2-1, with D possibly being TRBD1 (6 bases). CDR3 length equals 15 residues. Germline assignment: CDR1 SGHRS and CDR2 YFSETQ. V was cut by 0 bases and J by 1 base, with 8 bases left in between. CDR3 in DNA: TGCGCCAGCAGCTTGGGGGGGCTTTCCTACAATGAGCAGTTCTTC. Translation: CASSLGGLSYNEQFF.

This clone was recorded once. The chain uses TRBV10-3 and TRBJ2-7, with D unclear. From germline, CDR1 is ENHRY and CDR2 SYGVKD. CDR3 size: 12 residues. Trimming removed 1 base at V and 4 bases at J, with 5 bases between. For the CDR3, the DNA is TGTGCCATCAGTGAGTTTACGTACGAGCAGTACTTC. Its protein product is CAISEFTYEQYF.